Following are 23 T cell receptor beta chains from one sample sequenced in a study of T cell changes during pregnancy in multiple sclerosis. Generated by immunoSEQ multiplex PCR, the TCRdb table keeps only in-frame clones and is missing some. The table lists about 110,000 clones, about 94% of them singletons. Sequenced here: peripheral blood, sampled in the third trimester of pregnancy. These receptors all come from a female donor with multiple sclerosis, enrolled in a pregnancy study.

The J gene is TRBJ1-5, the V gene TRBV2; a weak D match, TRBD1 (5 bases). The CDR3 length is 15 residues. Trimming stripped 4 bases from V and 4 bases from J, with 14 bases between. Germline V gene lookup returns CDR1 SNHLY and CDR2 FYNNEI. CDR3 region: CASSGSLGGNQPQHF. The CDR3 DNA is TGTGCCAGCAGTGGATCTTTGGGGGGTAATCAGCCCCAGCATTTT.

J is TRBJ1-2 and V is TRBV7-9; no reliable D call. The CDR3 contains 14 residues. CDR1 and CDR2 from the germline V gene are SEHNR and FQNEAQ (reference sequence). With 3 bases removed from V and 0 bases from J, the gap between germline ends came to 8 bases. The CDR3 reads CASSFNSPNYGYTF. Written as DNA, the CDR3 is TGTGCCAGCAGCTTTAACAGCCCTAACTATGGCTACACCTTC. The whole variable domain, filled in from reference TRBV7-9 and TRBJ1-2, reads DTGVSQNPRHKITKRGQNVTFRCDPISEHNRLYWYRQTLGQGPEFLTYFQNEAQLEKSRLLSDRFSAERPKGSFSTLEIQRTEQGDSAMYLCASSFNSPNYGYTFGSGTRLTVV.

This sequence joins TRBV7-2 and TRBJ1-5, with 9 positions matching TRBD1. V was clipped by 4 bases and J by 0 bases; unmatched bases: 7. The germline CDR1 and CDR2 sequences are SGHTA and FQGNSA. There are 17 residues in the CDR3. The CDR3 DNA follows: TGTGCCAGCAGCTCCGGGACAGGGTTCTATAGCAATCAGCCCCAGCATTTT. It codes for CASSSGTGFYSNQPQHF.

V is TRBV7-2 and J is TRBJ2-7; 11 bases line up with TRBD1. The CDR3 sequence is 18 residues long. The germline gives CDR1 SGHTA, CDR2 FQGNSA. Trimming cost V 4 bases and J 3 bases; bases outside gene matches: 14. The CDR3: CASSSTTSRTGGVYEQYF. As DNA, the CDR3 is TGTGCCAGCAGCTCAACCACGTCTCGGACAGGGGGCGTCTACGAGCAGTACTTC.

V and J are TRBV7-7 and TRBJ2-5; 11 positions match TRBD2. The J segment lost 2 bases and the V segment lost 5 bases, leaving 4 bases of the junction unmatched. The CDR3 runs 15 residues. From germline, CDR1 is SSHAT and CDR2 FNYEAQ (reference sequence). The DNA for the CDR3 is TGTGCCAGCAGCACCACTAGCGGGAGTCAAGAGACCCAGTACTTC. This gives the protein CASSTTSGSQETQYF.

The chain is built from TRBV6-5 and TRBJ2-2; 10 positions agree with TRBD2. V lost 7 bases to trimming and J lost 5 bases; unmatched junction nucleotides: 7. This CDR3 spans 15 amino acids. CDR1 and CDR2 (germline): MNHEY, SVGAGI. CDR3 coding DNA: TGTGCCAGCACTGGGACTAGCGACCGGACCGGGGAGCTGTTTTTT. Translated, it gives CASTGTSDRTGELFF.

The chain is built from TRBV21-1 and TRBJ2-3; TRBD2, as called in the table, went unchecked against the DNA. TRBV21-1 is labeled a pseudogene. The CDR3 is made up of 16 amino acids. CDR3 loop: CASSKVVLAGADTQYF. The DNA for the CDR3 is TGTGCCAGCAGCAAAGTCGTACTAGCAGGAGCAGATACGCAGTATTTT.

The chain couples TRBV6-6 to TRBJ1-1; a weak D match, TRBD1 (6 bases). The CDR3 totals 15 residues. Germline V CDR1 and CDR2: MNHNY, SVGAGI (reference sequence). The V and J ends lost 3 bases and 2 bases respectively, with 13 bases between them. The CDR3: CASSYLGQINTEAFF. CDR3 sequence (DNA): TGTGCCAGCAGTTATTTGGGACAAATTAACACTGAAGCTTTCTTT.

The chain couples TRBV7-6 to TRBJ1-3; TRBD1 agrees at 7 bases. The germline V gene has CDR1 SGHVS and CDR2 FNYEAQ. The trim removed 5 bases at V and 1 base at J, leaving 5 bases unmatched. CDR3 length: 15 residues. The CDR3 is CASSLTQGSGNTIYF. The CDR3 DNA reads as TGTGCCAGCAGCCTAACACAGGGGTCTGGAAACACCATATATTTT.

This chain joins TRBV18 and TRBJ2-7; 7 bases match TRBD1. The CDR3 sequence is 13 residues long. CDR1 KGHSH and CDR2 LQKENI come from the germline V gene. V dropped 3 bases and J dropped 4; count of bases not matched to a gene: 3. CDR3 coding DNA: TGTGCCAGCTCACCGGGACAGTTATACGAGCAGTACTTC. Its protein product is CASSPGQLYEQYF.

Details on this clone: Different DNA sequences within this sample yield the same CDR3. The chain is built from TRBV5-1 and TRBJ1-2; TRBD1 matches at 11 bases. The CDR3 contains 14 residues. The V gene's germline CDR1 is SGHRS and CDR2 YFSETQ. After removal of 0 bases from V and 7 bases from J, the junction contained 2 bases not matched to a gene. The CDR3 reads CASSLAGTGGGYTF. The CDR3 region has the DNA TGCGCCAGCAGCTTGGCGGGGACAGGGGGTGGCTACACCTTC.

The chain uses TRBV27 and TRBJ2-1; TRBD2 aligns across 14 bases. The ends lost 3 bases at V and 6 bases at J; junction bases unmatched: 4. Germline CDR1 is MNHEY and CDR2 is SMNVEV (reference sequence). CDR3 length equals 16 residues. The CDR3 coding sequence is TGTGCCAGCAGTTTCCCGACTAGCGGGAGGGCCAATGAGCAGTTCTTC. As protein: CASSFPTSGRANEQFF.

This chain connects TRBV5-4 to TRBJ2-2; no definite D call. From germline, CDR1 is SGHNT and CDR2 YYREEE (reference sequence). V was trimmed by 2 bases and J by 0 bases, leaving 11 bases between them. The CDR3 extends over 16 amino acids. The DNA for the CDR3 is TGTGCCAGCAGCTTCCATGAGTTCGCGAACACCGGGGAGCTGTTTTTT. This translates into CASSFHEFANTGELFF.

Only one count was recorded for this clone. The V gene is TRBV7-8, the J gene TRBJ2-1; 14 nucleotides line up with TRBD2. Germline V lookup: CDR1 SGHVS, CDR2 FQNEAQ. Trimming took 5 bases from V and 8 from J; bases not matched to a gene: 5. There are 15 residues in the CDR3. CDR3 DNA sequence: TGTGCCAGCAGCAACCCGGGACTAGCGGGAGATGAGCAGTTCTTC. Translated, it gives CASSNPGLAGDEQFF.

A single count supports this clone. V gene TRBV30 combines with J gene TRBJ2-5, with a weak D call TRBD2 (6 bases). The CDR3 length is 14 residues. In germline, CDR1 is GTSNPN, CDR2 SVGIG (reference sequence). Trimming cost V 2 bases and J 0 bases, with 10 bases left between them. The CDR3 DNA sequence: TGTGCCTGGAGTTGGGGGAGGTACCAAGAGACCCAGTACTTC. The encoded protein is CAWSWGRYQETQYF.

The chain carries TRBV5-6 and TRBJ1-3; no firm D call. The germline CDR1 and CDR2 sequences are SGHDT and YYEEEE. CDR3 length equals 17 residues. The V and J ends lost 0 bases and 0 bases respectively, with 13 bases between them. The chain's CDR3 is CASSLAGRVVSGNTIYF. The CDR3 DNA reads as TGTGCCAGCAGCTTGGCCGGGCGGGTAGTCTCTGGAAACACCATATATTTT.

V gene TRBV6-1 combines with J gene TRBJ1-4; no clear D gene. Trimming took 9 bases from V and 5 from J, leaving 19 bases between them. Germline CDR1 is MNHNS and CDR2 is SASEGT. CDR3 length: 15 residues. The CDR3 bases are TGTGCCAGTGCCTCCTGGGCAGTCCAGAATGAAAAACTGTTTTTT. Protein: CASASWAVQNEKLFF.

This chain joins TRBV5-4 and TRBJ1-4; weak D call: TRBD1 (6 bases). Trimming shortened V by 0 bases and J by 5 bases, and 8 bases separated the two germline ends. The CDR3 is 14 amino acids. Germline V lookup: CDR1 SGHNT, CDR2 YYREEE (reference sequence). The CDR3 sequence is CASSLAGENEKLFF. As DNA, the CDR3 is TGTGCCAGCAGCTTGGCAGGGGAGAATGAAAAACTGTTTTTT.

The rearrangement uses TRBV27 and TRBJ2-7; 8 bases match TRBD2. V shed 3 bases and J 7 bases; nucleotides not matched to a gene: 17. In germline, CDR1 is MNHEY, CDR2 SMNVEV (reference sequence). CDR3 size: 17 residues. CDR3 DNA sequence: TGTGCCAGCAGTTTTGGGCCCCCGGGACTAGTAAGAGGTGAGCAGTACTTC. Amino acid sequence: CASSFGPPGLVRGEQYF.

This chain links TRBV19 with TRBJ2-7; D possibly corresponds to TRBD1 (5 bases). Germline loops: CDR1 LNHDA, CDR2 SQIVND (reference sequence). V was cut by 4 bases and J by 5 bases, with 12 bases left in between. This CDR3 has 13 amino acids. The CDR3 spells CASSTPTGNEQYF. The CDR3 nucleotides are TGTGCCAGTAGTACCCCCACAGGAAACGAGCAGTACTTC.

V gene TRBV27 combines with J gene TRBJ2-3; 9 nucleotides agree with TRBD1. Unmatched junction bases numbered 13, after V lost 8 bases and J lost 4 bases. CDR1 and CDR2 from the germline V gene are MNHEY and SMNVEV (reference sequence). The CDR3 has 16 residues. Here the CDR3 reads CASALGQGSFPDTQYF. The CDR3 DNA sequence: TGTGCCAGCGCCTTAGGACAGGGGTCTTTTCCAGATACGCAGTATTTT.

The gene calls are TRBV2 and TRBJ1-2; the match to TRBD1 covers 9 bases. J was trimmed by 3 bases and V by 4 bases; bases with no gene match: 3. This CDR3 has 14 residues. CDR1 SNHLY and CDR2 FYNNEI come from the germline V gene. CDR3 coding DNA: TGTGCCAGCAGTGCTCGGACAGGGGACTATGGCTACACCTTC. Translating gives CASSARTGDYGYTF.

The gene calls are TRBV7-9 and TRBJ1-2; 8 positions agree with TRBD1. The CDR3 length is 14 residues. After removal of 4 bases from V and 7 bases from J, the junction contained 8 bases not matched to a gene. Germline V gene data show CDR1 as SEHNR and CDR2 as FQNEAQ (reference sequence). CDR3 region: CASSSPDRAGGYTF. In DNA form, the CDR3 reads TGTGCCAGCAGCTCCCCGGACAGGGCCGGTGGCTACACCTTC.